This entry lists 21 T cell receptor beta chains sequenced from one sample in a study of Ad26.COV2.S vaccination and SARS-CoV-2 variants. Produced via immunoSEQ multiplex PCR; TCRdb's table is partial and in-frame only. The data show about 98,000 clones, roughly 75% seen once. The sequencing here drew on peripheral blood, taken after recovery from COVID-19. The receptors were sampled from a human donor who had recovered from COVID-19.

The count of this clone is one. The chain carries TRBV28 and TRBJ1-1; 8 nucleotides line up with TRBD1. Germline trimming cut 3 bases from V and 2 bases from J; bases unmatched to any gene: 11. CDR3 length: 17 amino acids. Germline lookup yields CDR1 MDHEN and CDR2 SYDVKM. The CDR3 DNA reads TGTGCCAGCAGTTTCTTCTGGGGGGGACAGGAAAACACTGAAGCTTTCTTT. Translation gives CASSFFWGGQENTEAFF.

The V call is TRBV2, the J call TRBJ1-2; perhaps TRBD1 as D (6 bases). Germline CDR1 SNHLY, CDR2 FYNNEI. There are 12 residues in the CDR3. V was trimmed by 9 bases and J by 4 bases, leaving 12 bases between them. CDR3 bases: TGTGCCAGTGGAGACAGGATCTATGGCTACACCTTC. Translated, it gives CASGDRIYGYTF.

The V and J genes are TRBV2 and TRBJ2-5, with TRBD1 matching over 8 bases. The CDR3 has 14 amino acids. The germline gives CDR1 SNHLY, CDR2 FYNNEI. The V and J ends lost 4 bases and 3 bases, in that order; junction bases with no gene match: 4. The CDR3 nucleotides read TGTGCCAGCAGTGCTCTACAGGGGGAAGAGACCCAGTACTTC. This encodes CASSALQGEETQYF. Drawing the rest from reference TRBV2 and TRBJ2-5, the complete variable domain is EPEVTQTPSHQVTQMGQEVILRCVPISNHLYFYWYRQILGQKVEFLVSFYNNEISEKSEIFDDQFSVERPDGSNFTLKIRSTKLEDSAMYFCASSALQGEETQYFGPGTRLLVL.

J is TRBJ2-2 and V is TRBV5-1; D is undetermined. Trimming removed 4 bases from V and 0 bases from J, with 7 bases in between. CDR3 length: 14 amino acids. Germline V gene sequence: CDR1 SGHRS, CDR2 YFSETQ. The CDR3 protein is CASSLSTNTGELFF. CDR3 nucleotides: TGCGCCAGCAGCCTTTCCACGAACACCGGGGAGCTGTTTTTT.

This chain uses TRBV29-1 with TRBJ1-6; 7 positions match TRBD1. Germline V gives CDR1 SQVTM, CDR2 ANQGSEA. V lost 4 bases, J lost 7 bases, and 7 bases stayed unmatched. The CDR3 spans 14 residues. CDR3: CSVVSEGANSPLHF. The CDR3 DNA sequence: TGCAGCGTTGTGAGCGAGGGGGCCAATTCACCCCTCCACTTT.

The chain recombines TRBV3-1 (or the pseudogene TRBV3-2) with TRBJ1-3, with TRBD1 matching over 7 bases. This CDR3 contains 14 residues. Trimming removed 4 bases from V and 2 bases from J; junction bases left unmatched: 2. Germline V lookup: CDR1 LGHDT, CDR2 YNNKEL (reference sequence). The CDR3 nucleotides are TGTGCCAGCAGCCTAACAGGGGCTGGAAACACCATATATTTT. Translation: CASSLTGAGNTIYF.

V usage is TRBV7-2 and J usage is TRBJ1-2; tentative D call: TRBD1 (5 bases). Trimming removed 1 base from V and 4 bases from J, with 13 bases in between. This CDR3 contains 15 residues. The germline CDR1 and CDR2 sequences are SGHTA and FQGNSA. CDR3 sequence: CASSLGSGAGYGYTF. In DNA, the CDR3 is TGTGCCAGCAGCTTAGGGAGCGGGGCCGGCTATGGCTACACCTTC.

The CDR3 nucleotides are TGTGCCAGCAGATTTAGCGGGGGAAAAGAGACCCAGTACTTC. Its translation: CASRFSGGKETQYF. J is TRBJ2-5 and V is TRBV6-6; TRBD2 agrees at 9 bases. CDR1 is MNHNY, CDR2 SVGAGI, per germline (reference sequence). Germline trimming cut 6 bases from V and 3 bases from J; bases unmatched to any gene: 5. The CDR3 is 14 residues long.

This clone was seen a handful of times. The CDR3: CASSGTAGLYSNQPQHF. The CDR3 DNA reads as TGTGCCAGCAGTGGGACAGCAGGCCTATATAGCAATCAGCCCCAGCATTTT. The J gene is TRBJ1-5, the V gene TRBV2; TRBD1 is a possible D gene (6 bases). Trimming removed 4 bases from V and 0 bases from J, with 16 bases in between. This CDR3 spans 17 amino acids. Looked up from germline, CDR1 is SNHLY and CDR2 is FYNNEI.

The rearrangement links TRBV19 to TRBJ1-5, with 7 positions matching TRBD1. After removal of 2 bases from V and 6 bases from J, the junction contained 7 bases not matched to a gene. This CDR3 comprises 15 residues. The germline V gene has CDR1 LNHDA and CDR2 SQIVND (reference sequence). CDR3 sequence: CASSIKGGHGQPQHF. Here the CDR3 DNA reads TGTGCCAGTAGTATAAAAGGGGGCCACGGTCAGCCCCAGCATTTT.

The chain employs TRBV6-4 and TRBJ2-4; TRBD1 aligns across 8 bases. The trim removed 3 bases at V and 3 bases at J, leaving 7 bases unmatched. The CDR3 spans 16 residues. CDR1 and CDR2 from the germline V gene are MRHNA and SNTAGT. The CDR3: CASSEQGGLGKNIQYF. CDR3 nucleotides: TGTGCCAGCAGTGAACAGGGGGGTTTGGGCAAAAACATTCAGTACTTC.

The V and J genes are TRBV18 and TRBJ2-1; 7 nucleotides agree with TRBD2. Germline loops: CDR1 KGHSH, CDR2 LQKENI. V was pared by 6 bases and J by 0 bases, with 5 bases of the junction left unmatched. The length of the CDR3 is 15 residues. The CDR3 is CASSPGGISYNEQFF. In DNA form, the CDR3 reads TGTGCCAGCTCCCCGGGGGGAATCTCCTACAATGAGCAGTTCTTC.

The rearrangement links TRBV6-5 to TRBJ2-1, with D tentatively TRBD1 (5 bases). The CDR3 runs 13 residues. Germline CDR1 reads MNHEY; CDR2 reads SVGAGI. V lost 7 bases, J lost 8 bases, and 15 bases lay in between. The CDR3 sequence: CASNFIGADEQFF. As DNA, the CDR3 is TGTGCCAGCAACTTCATAGGGGCCGATGAGCAGTTCTTC.

J is TRBJ2-2 and V is TRBV19; possible D gene TRBD2, 6 bases. From germline, CDR1 is LNHDA and CDR2 SQIVND (reference sequence). The V end lost 9 bases, the J end lost 8 bases, and 10 bases lay between the germline ends. There are 11 residues in the CDR3. This CDR3 is CASWGTGELFF. The CDR3 coding sequence is TGTGCCAGCTGGGGGACTGGGGAGCTGTTTTTT.

The V gene is TRBV21-1, the J gene TRBJ1-1. TRBV21-1 is designated a pseudogene. The CDR3 totals 9 residues. The DNA of the CDR3 is TGTGCCAGCAGCAAAAAGGCTTTCTTT. It codes for CASSKKAFF.

This CDR3 is CASSQQTGSPEAFF. The CDR3, as DNA: TGTGCCAGCAGCCAACAAACAGGGTCGCCTGAAGCTTTCTTT. The chain uses TRBV7-9 and TRBJ1-1; the D gene is possibly TRBD1 (6 bases). In germline, CDR1 is SEHNR, CDR2 FQNEAQ (reference sequence). This CDR3 is built from 14 residues. V lost 5 bases to trimming and J lost 6 bases, with 16 bases between them.

The CDR3 is CASSAGTSQETQYF. The CDR3 DNA is TGTGCCAGCAGCGCGGGGACTAGTCAGGAGACCCAGTACTTC. The V gene is TRBV9, the J gene TRBJ2-5, with 8 nucleotides matching TRBD2. Unmatched junction bases numbered 6, after V lost 3 bases and J lost 5 bases. Germline loops: CDR1 SGDLS, CDR2 YYNGEE. This CDR3 is 14 amino acids long.

V gene TRBV30 combines with J gene TRBJ2-7; TRBD1 matches 8 bases. CDR1 and CDR2 (germline): GTSNPN, SVGIG (reference sequence). There are 16 residues in the CDR3. V shed 1 base and J 4 bases; nucleotides not matched to a gene: 12. The CDR3 region has the DNA TGTGCCTGGAGTGCCCTGGGGCGGGACAGGACTTACGAGCAGTACTTC. Its translation: CAWSALGRDRTYEQYF.

The DNA of the CDR3 is TGTGCCAGCAGCGGGGAGGGCCAGATCCCCGGTTACGAGCAGTACTTC. Its protein product is CASSGEGQIPGYEQYF. V is TRBV3-1 (or the pseudogene TRBV3-2) and J is TRBJ2-7; 7 positions agree with TRBD2. V gave up 5 bases and J gave up 4 bases; unmatched junction bases: 14. Germline CDR1 and CDR2: LGHDT and YNNKEL (reference sequence). This CDR3 is 16 amino acids long.

The rearrangement links TRBV9 to TRBJ1-5; 8 bases agree with TRBD1. The CDR3 has 15 amino acids. CDR1 and CDR2 (germline): SGDLS, YYNGEE. The junction had 5 bases not matched to a gene; V was cut back by 2 bases and J by 4 bases. CDR3 protein: CASSVGQGRNQPQHF. The CDR3 coding sequence is TGTGCCAGCAGCGTTGGACAGGGTCGAAATCAGCCCCAGCATTTT.

CDR3 bases: TGTGCCAGCAGCCCACAGGGGGACACTGAAGCTTTCTTT. This sequence encodes CASSPQGDTEAFF. The chain has TRBV7-3 and TRBJ1-1; 8 nucleotides align to TRBD1. V shed 5 bases and J 3 bases; nucleotides not matched to a gene: 2. Germline CDR1 is SGHTA and CDR2 is FQGTGA. The CDR3 length is 13 residues.